This T cell receptor beta chain was identified in a study of T cell repertoires in cytomegalovirus infection. Overall study context: It was recently identified HLA-C-restricted and well-studied HLA-B-restricted CMV epitopes that the study used.

Concerning this clonotype itself: Its antigen is as yet unknown.

A single record per CDR3 protein comes from TCRdb applying MiXCR to the reads. The sample contains a few hundred thousand distinct CDR3 sequences, 40% of which appear only once. The germline CDR1 and CDR2 sequences are SNHLY and FYNNEI. This CDR3 region has 13 residues. V shed 7 bases and J 8 bases; nucleotides not matched to a gene: 5. Sequenced here: cultured PBMCs, sampled from culture after CMV antigen stimulation. The chain combines TRBV2 with TRBJ2-1, with 10 bases fitting TRBD2. The receptor was derived from a human donor in good health (CMV status not recorded). Some clones in this sample may be carry-over from other donors' samples. CDR3 residues: CASKASGSYEQFF. The CDR3 bases are TGTGCCAGCAAGGCTAGCGGGAGCTATGAGCAGTTCTTC.